The T cell receptor beta chain described here comes from a study of CD4+ T cells in melanoma. Findings and limits, study-wide: A reported correlation linked neoantigen-specific CD4+ T cells to CD8+, macrophage and B cell function.

Here immunoSEQ multiplex PCR was the method, and the copy in TCRdb shows in-frame clones only, minus some. The sample yields 52,000 or so clones, more than 60% seen once. In regard to this clone: Its antigen is currently unknown.

The sample was tumor tissue. This TCR was recovered from a human donor with melanoma.

The CDR3 region has the DNA TGCGCCAGCAGCCCCCGGGACAGGGCTGGCTACACCTTC. Protein sequence: CASSPRDRAGYTF. V is TRBV5-1 and J is TRBJ1-2; 9 bases are a match to TRBD1. Germline V gene lookup returns CDR1 SGHRS and CDR2 YFSETQ. This CDR3 region has 13 residues. Trimming cost V 4 bases and J 7 bases; bases outside gene matches: 5.